This T cell receptor beta chain was identified during a study of metastatic and nonmetastatic thyroid tumors. For the study at large: The study looked at repertoires side by side in blood and in tumor or nodule tissue from malignant and benign thyroid patients. Findings and caveats of the study: Reports indicated that malignant thyroid tumors showed significantly higher TCR beta diversity than benign nodules did, in blood and tumor.

Before thyroid surgery, none of the patients had received any treatment. TCRdb reanalyzed the PCR reads with MiXCR. Of about 90,000 clones in the sample, about 9.1% were seen once. This CDR3 spans 13 amino acids. V was clipped by 0 bases and J by 7 bases, with 12 bases between them. Germline V lookup: CDR1 GTSNPN, CDR2 SVGIG (reference sequence). This clone was observed at least ten times. Its cognate antigen is unknown. Sample: blood. The chain recombines TRBV30 with TRBJ1-1; possible D gene TRBD1, 6 bases. This clonotype originated in a female donor with papillary thyroid cancer or a benign thyroid nodule (not recorded which). Some clones in this sample may be carry-over from other donors' samples. The CDR3 protein is CAWSVQGNREAFF. For the CDR3, the DNA is TGTGCCTGGAGTGTACAGGGCAATCGTGAAGCTTTCTTT.